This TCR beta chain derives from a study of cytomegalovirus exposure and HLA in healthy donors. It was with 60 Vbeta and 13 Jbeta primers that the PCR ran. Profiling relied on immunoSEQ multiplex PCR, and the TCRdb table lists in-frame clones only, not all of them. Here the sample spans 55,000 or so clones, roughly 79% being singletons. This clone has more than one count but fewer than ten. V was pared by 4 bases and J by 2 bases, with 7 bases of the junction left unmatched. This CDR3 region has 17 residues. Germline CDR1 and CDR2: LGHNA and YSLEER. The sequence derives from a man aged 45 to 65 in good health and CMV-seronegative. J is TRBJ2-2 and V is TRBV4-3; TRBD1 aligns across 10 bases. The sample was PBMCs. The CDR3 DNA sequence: TGCGCCAGCAGCCCCGGGACAGGGGTTCGTAACACCGGGGAGCTGTTTTTT. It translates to CASSPGTGVRNTGELFF.